This entry lists 2 T cell receptor beta chains sequenced from one sample in a study of blood T cell repertoires in COVID-19. The table came from immunoSEQ multiplex PCR; TCRdb's copy has only in-frame clones and leaves some out. The repertoire holds about 190,000 clones, with around 79% as singletons. The sample was peripheral blood. The receptors originated from a man in his fifties who had recovered from COVID-19.

There are a few counts of this clone. The chain joins TRBV27 to TRBJ2-1; D is possibly TRBD1 (6 bases). The CDR3 runs 15 residues. Trimming took off 7 bases at V and 4 bases at J, with 17 bases between the two ends. Per the germline V gene, CDR1 is MNHEY and CDR2 is SMNVEV (reference sequence). The CDR3 region is CASTYSRDKYNEQFF. CDR3 nucleotide sequence: TGTGCCAGCACCTATTCCCGGGACAAGTACAATGAGCAGTTCTTC.

The chain links TRBV27 to TRBJ2-7, with a possible D match to TRBD1 (6 bases). With 5 bases removed from V and 2 bases from J, the gap between germline ends came to 13 bases. Germline CDR1 and CDR2: MNHEY and SMNVEV (reference sequence). This CDR3 region has 14 residues. CDR3 in amino acids: CASSHLDSTYEQYF. The CDR3 region has the DNA TGTGCCAGCAGTCACCTGGACAGTACCTACGAGCAGTACTTC.